This T cell receptor beta chain was observed in a study of blood T cell repertoires in COVID-19. Profiling relied on immunoSEQ multiplex PCR, and the TCRdb table lists in-frame clones only, not all of them. Here the sample spans about 200,000 clones, roughly 88% being singletons. Participant reports of clinical history set cohort assignment. The sequence was obtained from a man aged 35-49 years with acute COVID-19. Specimen: PBMCs or T cells enriched from blood (not recorded which).

The CDR3 protein is CASSLAPSREQYF. CDR3 sequence (DNA): TGTGCCAGCAGCTTAGCCCCATCTAGGGAGCAGTACTTC. The rearrangement joins TRBV7-6 to TRBJ2-7; no clear D gene. With 0 bases removed from V and 7 bases from J, the gap between germline ends came to 10 bases. Germline loops: CDR1 SGHVS, CDR2 FNYEAQ. This CDR3 has 13 amino acids.